The sequence of this TCR beta chain was determined in a study of T-cell memory formation after mild COVID-19 (dated by TCRdb to the early 2020s). Regarding the research as a whole: Most TCR sequence clusters were specific to one of the two donors. In a couple of donors, T-cell clones that expanded and contracted after mild COVID-19 were followed by sequencing TCRalpha and TCRbeta repertoires longitudinally. Two young, previously healthy adult volunteers, one female and one male, were included in the cohort.

TCRdb shows the sequencer as Illumina NovaSeq 6000. TCRalpha and TCRbeta cDNA libraries were built by 5'RACE with constant-segment primers, adding sample barcodes and unique molecular identifiers. RNA was extracted from every sample with Trizol reagent. Libraries were amplified in two PCR steps, with a second sample barcode and Illumina TruSeq adapters added in the second step. The libraries were sequenced on an Illumina NovaSeq using 2 x 150 bp paired-end reads. As for how the authors treated the data: Demultiplexing of reads and collapsing into UMI-guided consensus sequences were performed with migec v1.2.7. Using mixcr v2.1.11, UMI consensuses were aligned to TRA and TRB V and J templates and then assembled into clonotypes. A clonotype was counted as expanded or contracted only when both edgeR and NoisET called the clonotype significant, with the noise models trained on biological replicates. edgeR calls used a false discovery rate-adjusted p below 0.01 and a log2 fold-change threshold of 1. PCA with hierarchical clustering of max-normalized trajectories of the 1000 most abundant clonotypes was used as exploratory dynamics analysis. The CD4 or CD8 phenotype of responding clones was assigned using the separately sequenced CD4+ and CD8+ repertoires. The raw public data were reprocessed by TCRdb itself: fastp quality trimming at Q25, MiXCR clonotype calling, in-frame beta chains only. Rows are unified per CDR3 protein, each entry keeping the most common DNA and genes. TCRdb assigned the V and J calls; the authors' analysis was not used. This sample is represented by around 300,000 distinct CDR3 sequences; roughly a fifth of them were singletons. Around a fifth of the sample lies in the top ten.

Ficoll-Paque density gradient centrifugation was used to isolate PBMCs. Study-level results and caveats: The study included only a couple of mild cases, and larger cohorts that include severe cases with pre-infection samples were judged to be necessary. Contracting CD4+ clones were found mainly in CM and EM memory subsets, while CD8+ clones were enriched in EMRA. Clones contracting from day 15 to 85 had balanced CD4/CD8 phenotypes, while a second wave expanding from day 15 to 37 was biased towards CD4+. SARS-CoV-2 specificity of the second-wave clones peaking on day 37 was not confirmed. Some responding clones were detected in pre-infection memory, which suggested that pre-existing cross-reactive memory T cells had joined the SARS-CoV-2 response.

This clonotype was counted only a few times. Which antigen it targets is not known. Within one base of it there is no much larger clone, and no base qualities were kept. Trimming takes 3 bases from V and 4 bases from J, and the germline ends sit 11 bases apart. CDR1 WNHNN and CDR2 SYGVQD were looked up in the germline V gene (reference sequence). The CDR3, from cysteine to phenylalanine, totals 14 residues. The kept DNA is CDR3 alone, 42 bases in frame from the first base. The clonotype comes from a man between 18 and 35 years old who had mild COVID-19 (a few samples of this study predate the infection). The sample titles of this study are shuffled in the database, so cell type and time point are left out; the donor was told from shared clones. The sequence is built from TRBV10-1 and TRBJ2-3; the D gene remains uncertain. The sequenced sample consisted of PBMCs or a T cell subset sorted from them (not recorded which). The CDR3 loop reads CASSDNWGADTQYF. The nucleotide sequence is given as TGCGCCAGCAGTGATAACTGGGGTGCAGATACGCAGTATTTT.